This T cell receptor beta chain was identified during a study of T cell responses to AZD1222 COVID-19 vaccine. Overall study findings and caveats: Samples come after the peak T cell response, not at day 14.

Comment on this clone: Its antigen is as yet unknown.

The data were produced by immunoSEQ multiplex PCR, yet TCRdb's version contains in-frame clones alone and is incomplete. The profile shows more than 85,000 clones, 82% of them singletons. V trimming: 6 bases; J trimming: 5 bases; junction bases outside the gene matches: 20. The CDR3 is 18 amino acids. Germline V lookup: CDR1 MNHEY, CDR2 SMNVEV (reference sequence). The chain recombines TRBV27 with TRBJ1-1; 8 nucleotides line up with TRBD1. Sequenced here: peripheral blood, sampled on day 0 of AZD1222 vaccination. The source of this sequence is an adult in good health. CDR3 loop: CASRTLGQGAKRGTEAFF. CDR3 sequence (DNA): TGTGCCAGCAGGACGTTGGGGCAGGGGGCGAAAAGAGGGACTGAAGCTTTCTTT.